This TCR beta chain was recovered during a study of blood T cell repertoires in COVID-19. Per the germline V gene, CDR1 is SNHLY and CDR2 is FYNNEI. This CDR3 has 18 amino acids. The V and J ends lost 6 bases and 0 bases, in that order; junction bases with no gene match: 12. Authors' analysis steps: Reference gene primer amplification gave estimated nucleated cell counts. Generated by immunoSEQ multiplex PCR, the TCRdb table keeps only in-frame clones and is missing some. V, J and clone size were drawn from that table, and D and trimming were deduced from the DNA. The table includes some 270,000 clones, 89% detected once.

This sequence was found in a woman aged 40 to 49 who had recovered from COVID-19. Sequences were obtained from peripheral blood. The chain carries TRBV2 and TRBJ2-3, with TRBD2 matching over 10 bases. CDR3 protein: CASSPQGLAGVSTDTQYF. CDR3 DNA sequence: TGTGCCAGCAGCCCCCAGGGGCTAGCGGGAGTGAGCACAGATACGCAGTATTTT.